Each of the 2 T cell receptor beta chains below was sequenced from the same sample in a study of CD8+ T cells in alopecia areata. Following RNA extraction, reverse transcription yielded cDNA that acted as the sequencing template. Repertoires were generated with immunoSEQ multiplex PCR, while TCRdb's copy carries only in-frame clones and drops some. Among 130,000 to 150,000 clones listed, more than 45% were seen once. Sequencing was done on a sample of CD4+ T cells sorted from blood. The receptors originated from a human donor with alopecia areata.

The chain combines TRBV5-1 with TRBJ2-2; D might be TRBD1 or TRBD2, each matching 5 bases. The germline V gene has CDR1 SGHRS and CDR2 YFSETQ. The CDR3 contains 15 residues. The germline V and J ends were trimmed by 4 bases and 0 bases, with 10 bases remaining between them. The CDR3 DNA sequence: TGCGCCAGCAGCATACGGGGCGCGAACACCGGGGAGCTGTTTTTT. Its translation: CASSIRGANTGELFF.

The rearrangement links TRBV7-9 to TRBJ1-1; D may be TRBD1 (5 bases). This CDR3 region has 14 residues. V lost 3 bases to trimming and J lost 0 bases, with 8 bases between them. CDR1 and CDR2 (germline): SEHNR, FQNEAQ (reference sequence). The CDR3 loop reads CASSFGGLNTEAFF. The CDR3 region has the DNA TGTGCCAGCAGCTTTGGGGGTCTGAACACTGAAGCTTTCTTT.